This T cell receptor (beta chain) came from a study of T cell responses to AZD1222 COVID-19 vaccine. The CDR3 is 15 amino acids. V gave up 4 bases and J gave up 5 bases, with 17 bases separating them. The germline V gene has CDR1 KGHSH and CDR2 LQKENI. General study findings and limits: Donors were chiefly white British, with a greater number of females, and clonal diversity was perhaps underestimated.

For this clone: The target antigen is unknown.

Sequenced by immunoSEQ multiplex PCR; TCRdb stores in-frame clones only, minus some. The repertoire has 70,000 or so clones, around 86% of them found once; the top ten carry around 24%. This sequence joins TRBV18 and TRBJ1-1; D is uncertain. The clonotype was recovered from an adult in good health. Sequencing was performed on peripheral blood, taken on day 0 of AZD1222 vaccination. This chain's CDR3 is CASSLGPPTGTEAFF. The CDR3 DNA reads as TGTGCCAGCTCACTTGGACCCCCCACGGGGACTGAAGCTTTCTTT.